Shown below are 25 T cell receptor beta chains from a single sample sequenced in a study of identical twins. TCRdb reanalysed the 5' RACE reads using MiXCR and keeps one entry per CDR3 protein. The table shows just under 550,000 distinct CDR3 sequences, with 13% to 15% occurring only once. This sample also belongs to another study, concerning yellow fever vaccine responses in identical twins.

Sequencing was done on a sample of CD4+ T cells sorted from blood. These TCRs come from a young woman in good health.

This clonotype appeared a few times. This chain joins TRBV20-1 and TRBJ2-5, with 9 positions matching TRBD2. The CDR3 has 13 amino acids. Unmatched junction bases numbered 5, after V lost 4 bases and J lost 5 bases. The germline V gene has CDR1 DFQATT and CDR2 SNEGSKA (reference sequence). CDR3 coding DNA: TGCAGTGCTACGTCTAGCGGGGTGGAGACCCAGTACTTC. It specifies CSATSSGVETQYF.

The rearrangement links TRBV6-2 or TRBV6-3 to TRBJ2-5; D possibly corresponds to TRBD2 (6 bases). The CDR3 has 14 amino acids. Trimming pared 2 bases from V and 7 bases from J, leaving 14 bases between. Germline values: CDR1 MNHEY, CDR2 SVGEGT. CDR3 loop: CASSYGWEVGTQYF. In DNA, the CDR3 is TGTGCCAGCAGTTACGGTTGGGAGGTGGGGACCCAGTACTTC.

This clonotype was counted between two and nine times. This rearrangement joins TRBV6-4 to TRBJ1-6; no definite D call. The ends were cut back, 2 bases at V and 4 bases at J, with 3 bases in the middle. CDR3 length equals 13 residues. Germline CDR1 reads MRHNA; CDR2 reads SNTAGT. The CDR3 protein is CASSDAYNSPLHF. Written as DNA, the CDR3 is TGTGCCAGCAGTGACGCGTATAATTCACCCCTCCACTTT.

V and J are TRBV5-1 and TRBJ2-3; D is ambiguous. CDR1 and CDR2 from the germline V gene are SGHRS and YFSETQ. The CDR3 has 16 residues. Deletions cut 0 bases from V and 0 bases from J, with 11 bases between. The CDR3 region has the DNA TGCGCCAGCAGCTTGGCCAGCTTCACAAGCACAGATACGCAGTATTTT. It specifies CASSLASFTSTDTQYF.

This clonotype was found a few times. CDR3 residues: CASSLTRGTGELFF. CDR3 DNA sequence: TGTGCCAGCAGCTTAACGAGGGGGACCGGGGAGCTGTTTTTT. The chain employs TRBV7-3 and TRBJ2-2, with TRBD1 as a possible D gene (6 bases). Looked up from germline, CDR1 is SGHTA and CDR2 is FQGTGA. Trimming cost V 0 bases and J 5 bases, with 7 bases left between them. CDR3 length: 14 residues.

This clonotype turned up a few times. The CDR3 spells CASSQDTAEETQYF. As DNA, the CDR3 is TGTGCCAGCAGCCAAGATACGGCGGAAGAGACCCAGTACTTC. This chain uses TRBV4-2 with TRBJ2-5; D is uncertain. CDR1 is LGHNA, CDR2 YNFKEQ, per germline. The CDR3 length is 14 residues. Trimming left V 0 bases short and J 3 bases short, with 8 bases between.

The CDR3 region is CASSLAVGSPLHF. CDR3 in DNA: TGTGCCAGCAGCTTAGCAGTGGGTTCACCCCTCCACTTT. The V and J genes are TRBV7-9 and TRBJ1-6; D not certain. CDR3 size: 13 residues. With 0 bases removed from V and 9 bases from J, the gap between germline ends came to 6 bases. The germline V gene encodes CDR1 SEHNR and CDR2 FQNEAQ (reference sequence).

This clonotype appeared a few times. Here the CDR3 DNA reads TGTGCCAGCAGCCAAGTGACCCATGGGACTAATGAAAAACTGTTTTTT. Translated, it gives CASSQVTHGTNEKLFF. V gene TRBV3-1 combines with J gene TRBJ1-4; D call uncertain. This CDR3 region has 16 residues. CDR1 is LGHDT, CDR2 YNNKEL, per germline (reference sequence). Trimming took 1 base from V and 2 from J, leaving 11 bases between them.

This clonotype was observed a handful of times. The chain uses TRBV7-8 and TRBJ2-5, with a tentative D call TRBD2 (6 bases). V was shortened by 2 bases and J by 5 bases, with 12 bases between the two germline ends. This CDR3 comprises 14 residues. From germline, CDR1 is SGHVS and CDR2 FQNEAQ. DNA for the CDR3: TGTGCCAGCAGCTTAAGTGGGGGGTTTGAGACCCAGTACTTC. Translating gives CASSLSGGFETQYF.

This clonotype was detected many times. The CDR3 sequence: CASTISRDQPQHF. Here the CDR3 DNA reads TGTGCCAGCACCATCTCCCGAGATCAGCCCCAGCATTTT. This sequence joins TRBV12-3 or TRBV12-4 and TRBJ1-5; D not resolved. V lost 7 bases to trimming and J lost 5 bases, with 12 bases between them. CDR3 length: 13 residues.

J is TRBJ2-1 and V is TRBV20-1, with D possibly called TRBD1 or TRBD2 (6 bases each). The ends were cut back, 3 bases at V and 4 bases at J, with 19 bases in the middle. Germline-derived CDR1 and CDR2 are DFQATT and SNEGSKA (reference sequence). The CDR3 sequence is 16 residues long. The CDR3 DNA reads TGCAGTGCTAGCCCAGGTCGTGGGGGGCTTTACAATGAGCAGTTCTTC. The encoded protein is CSASPGRGGLYNEQFF.

This clonotype has ten or more counts. The chain joins TRBV7-9 to TRBJ2-3; no definite D call. V shed 5 bases and J shed 2 bases, with 2 bases lying between them. The CDR3 is 11 amino acids. CDR1 SEHNR and CDR2 FQNEAQ come from the germline V gene (reference sequence). As DNA, the CDR3 is TGTGCCAGCAGCAACACAGATACGCAGTATTTT. It encodes CASSNTDTQYF.

This clonotype was recorded a few times. The chain employs TRBV5-1 and TRBJ2-3; TRBD2 matches 7 bases. The CDR3 consists of 15 residues. Germline lookup yields CDR1 SGHRS and CDR2 YFSETQ. The trim removed 4 bases at V and 0 bases at J, leaving 5 bases unmatched. The CDR3: CASSHGRESTDTQYF. In DNA, the CDR3 is TGCGCCAGCAGCCACGGGCGGGAGAGCACAGATACGCAGTATTTT.

This clonotype was counted between two and nine times. J is TRBJ2-3 and V is TRBV10-1; 8 nucleotides agree with TRBD2. Germline V gives CDR1 WNHNN, CDR2 SYGVQD (reference sequence). Losses at the gene ends were 10 bases for V and 2 bases for J; bases not matched to a gene: 8. CDR3 size: 14 residues. For the CDR3, the DNA is TGCGCCACGCGGGGGGCCAGGAACACAGATACGCAGTATTTT. Its protein is CATRGARNTDTQYF.

The chain recombines TRBV24-1 with TRBJ2-4, with TRBD1 matching over 8 bases. Trimming took 4 bases from V and 1 from J; bases not matched to a gene: 5. The CDR3 has 16 amino acids. The germline CDR1 and CDR2 sequences are KGHDR and SFDVKD. This CDR3 reads CATSDGQGRAKNIQYF. The CDR3 DNA is TGTGCCACCAGTGACGGACAGGGTAGGGCCAAAAACATTCAGTACTTC.

This chain connects TRBV3-1 to TRBJ2-1; the match to TRBD2 covers 11 bases. CDR1 and CDR2 (germline): LGHDT, YNNKEL (reference sequence). V dropped 3 bases and J dropped 8; count of bases not matched to a gene: 9. This CDR3 region has 16 residues. The CDR3: CASSQVAGGRFYEQFF. In nucleotides, the CDR3 is TGTGCCAGCAGCCAGGTAGCGGGAGGGCGCTTTTATGAGCAGTTCTTC.

Turning to this clonotype: An end of the junction does not agree with germline; a read error may underlie this. The V call is TRBV28, the J call TRBJ2-1; D gene unclear. Germline assignment: CDR1 MDHEN and CDR2 SYDVKM. This CDR3 has 12 amino acids. CDR3 DNA: TGTGCCAGCAGTCCACACTACGATGAGCAGTTCTTC. Amino acids: CASSPHYDEQFF.

This clonotype is a singleton in its sample. The chain is built from TRBV5-5 and TRBJ2-6; 7 bases match TRBD1. This CDR3 spans 16 amino acids. After removal of 5 bases from V and 0 bases from J, the junction contained 5 bases not matched to a gene. Germline-derived CDR1 and CDR2 are SGHKS and YYEKEE (reference sequence). In DNA, the CDR3 is TGTGCCAGCAGAAAAGGGGGCCCCTCTGGGGCCAACGTCCTGACTTTC. This gives the protein CASRKGGPSGANVLTF.

This clonotype has a handful of counts. The chain combines TRBV6-4 with TRBJ1-1, with 8 positions matching TRBD1. J lost 3 bases, V lost 6 bases, and 12 bases had no gene match. This CDR3 contains 16 residues. The germline CDR1 and CDR2 sequences are MRHNA and SNTAGT. CDR3 in amino acids: CASSARDQGAHTEAFF. As DNA, the CDR3 is TGTGCCAGCAGCGCAAGGGACCAGGGGGCCCACACTGAAGCTTTCTTT.

V and J are TRBV3-1 and TRBJ2-3, with D uncertain. V shed 1 base and J shed 4 bases, with 6 bases lying between them. The CDR3 length is 13 residues. Germline loops: CDR1 LGHDT, CDR2 YNNKEL (reference sequence). CDR3 bases: TGTGCCAGCAGCCAAGCGTGGGCAGATACGCAGTATTTT. Translating gives CASSQAWADTQYF.

Only a few counts were recorded for this clonotype. This sequence joins TRBV5-1 and TRBJ1-1; D is unclear. The CDR3 covers 14 residues. The V gene lost 1 base and the J gene lost 4 bases, with 11 bases spanning the gap. CDR1 and CDR2 from the germline V gene are SGHRS and YFSETQ. The CDR3: CASSLYQAPTEAFF. CDR3 nucleotides: TGCGCCAGCAGCTTGTATCAGGCACCCACTGAAGCTTTCTTT.

The CDR3 sequence is CSASGGPEGYTF. The CDR3 nucleotides read TGCAGTGCTAGCGGGGGGCCGGAAGGCTACACCTTC. V and J are TRBV20-1 and TRBJ1-2; possibly TRBD1 for D (6 bases). CDR1 is DFQATT, CDR2 SNEGSKA, per germline (reference sequence). With 3 bases removed from V and 8 bases from J, the gap between germline ends came to 13 bases. The length of the CDR3 is 12 residues.

This clonotype was seen more than once but under ten times. V and J are TRBV5-8 and TRBJ1-5; the match to TRBD1 covers 9 bases. Trimming cost V 4 bases and J 4 bases; bases outside gene matches: 9. The germline V gene has CDR1 SGHTS and CDR2 YDEGEE. This CDR3 is built from 16 residues. The CDR3 sequence: CASSLGQGDRNQPQHF. The CDR3 DNA reads as TGTGCCAGCAGCCTGGGACAGGGAGACCGGAATCAGCCCCAGCATTTT.

This clonotype was seen a few times. The J gene is TRBJ2-7, the V gene TRBV12-3 or TRBV12-4; D unresolved. V lost 3 bases, J lost 2 bases, and 11 bases lay in between. This CDR3 comprises 14 residues. The CDR3 bases are TGTGCCAGCAGTTTTTACGGCACTCCCTACGAGCAGTACTTC. This codes for CASSFYGTPYEQYF.

The rearrangement joins TRBV5-1 to TRBJ2-7; possibly TRBD1 or TRBD2 for D (5 bases each). Germline lookup yields CDR1 SGHRS and CDR2 YFSETQ. V dropped 1 base and J dropped 7 bases, with 9 bases sitting between them. This CDR3 comprises 12 residues. Here the CDR3 reads CASSLSGREQYF. In DNA, the CDR3 is TGCGCCAGCAGCTTGTCGGGACGGGAGCAGTACTTC. Based on the CDR3 plus reference TRBV5-1 and TRBJ2-7, the full variable domain is KAGVTQTPRYLIKTRGQQVTLSCSPISGHRSVSWYQQTPGQGLQFLFEYFSETQRNKGNFPGRFSGRQFSNSRSEMNVSTLELGDSALYLCASSLSGREQYFGPGTRLTVT.